This T cell receptor beta chain comes out of a study of T cell responses to AZD1222 COVID-19 vaccine. General observations from the study: Only a handful of people who got AZD1222 tested seropositive at baseline. Possibly, clonal diversity was underestimated; donors were largely white British and included more females. CD4 TCRs covered the whole spike, strongest at regions 160-218 and 743-854.

The CDR3 runs to 15 residues. CDR1 is MNHEY and CDR2 is SVGAGI in the germline V gene. The V gene lost 4 bases and the J gene lost 1 base, with 13 bases spanning the gap. TCRdb's table, derived via immunoSEQ multiplex PCR, lists solely in-frame clones and lacks some. In the table there are 130,000 or so clones, around 94% of which are singletons. As regards this clone: Its antigen is unknown.

This TCR derives from an adult in good health. The chain employs TRBV6-5 and TRBJ2-5; a possible D gene is TRBD1 (5 bases). The material sequenced was peripheral blood, taken on day 0 of AZD1222 vaccination. CDR3 amino acids: CASSSVTGLQETQYF. CDR3 DNA: TGTGCCAGCAGTTCGGTAACAGGCCTCCAAGAGACCCAGTACTTC.